The rows below give T cell receptor beta chains drawn from one sample of a study of cytomegalovirus exposure and HLA in healthy donors. Only in-frame clones appear in the TCRdb table, and some are missing; sequencing was by immunoSEQ multiplex PCR. There are about 130,000 clones in the sample; roughly a tenth occur only once, and approximately 4.5% lies in the top ten. The material sequenced was PBMCs. These receptors were collected from a woman aged 18-29 years in good health and CMV-seropositive. Each CDR3 is given with its conserved first and last residue. Each record gives: clone size, J gene, V gene, CDR3 protein. For some rows the clone size is stated as once, few or many, or as a class when expanded; others skip it.

clone_size: NA
j_call: TRBJ1-2
v_call: TRBV23-1
cdr3_aa: CASSRPRAKANYGYTF

clone_size: few
j_call: TRBJ2-5
v_call: TRBV7-9
cdr3_aa: CASSPLTGYQETQYF

clone_size: few
j_call: TRBJ2-1
v_call: TRBV5-4
cdr3_aa: CASSLSGGNEQFF

clone_size: NA
j_call: TRBJ2-7
v_call: TRBV25-1
cdr3_aa: CASRGLAEQYF

clone_size: few
j_call: TRBJ2-7
v_call: TRBV7-2
cdr3_aa: CASQGTGPVLTYEQYF

clone_size: many
j_call: TRBJ2-1
v_call: TRBV6-6
cdr3_aa: CASSYLGIQYNEQFF

clone_size: few
j_call: TRBJ2-1
v_call: TRBV4-1
cdr3_aa: CASSPTTYYNEQFF

clone_size: few
j_call: TRBJ2-5
v_call: TRBV30
cdr3_aa: CAWSGGLWTSGAGGETQYF

clone_size: NA
j_call: TRBJ2-1
v_call: TRBV5-1
cdr3_aa: CASTGLAGGDYGNEQFF

clone_size: NA
j_call: TRBJ2-2
v_call: TRBV5-1
cdr3_aa: CASSQDRGVFAGELFF

clone_size: few
j_call: TRBJ1-3
v_call: TRBV28
cdr3_aa: CASSLTAFSGNTIYF

clone_size: few
j_call: TRBJ2-1
v_call: TRBV27
cdr3_aa: CASSLSADNEQFF